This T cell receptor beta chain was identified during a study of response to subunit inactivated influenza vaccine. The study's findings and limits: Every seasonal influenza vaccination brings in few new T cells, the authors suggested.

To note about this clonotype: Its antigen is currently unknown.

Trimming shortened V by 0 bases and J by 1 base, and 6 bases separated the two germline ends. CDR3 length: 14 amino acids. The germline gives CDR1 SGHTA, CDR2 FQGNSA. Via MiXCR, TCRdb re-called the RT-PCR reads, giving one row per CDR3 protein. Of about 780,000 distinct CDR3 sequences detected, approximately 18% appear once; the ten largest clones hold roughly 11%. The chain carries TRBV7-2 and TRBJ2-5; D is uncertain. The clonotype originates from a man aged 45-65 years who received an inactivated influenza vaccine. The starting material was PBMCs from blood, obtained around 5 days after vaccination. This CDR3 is CASSLAAAQETQYF. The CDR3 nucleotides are TGTGCCAGCAGCTTAGCGGCGGCCCAAGAGACCCAGTACTTC.